This TCR beta chain was documented in a study of T-cell memory formation after mild COVID-19. Study at large: Clusters were largely donor specific.

The CDR3 contains 14 residues. The ends were cut back, 3 bases at V and 2 bases at J, with 8 bases in the middle. Study results and limitations: Day 15 to 85 contractors were CD4/CD8 balanced; later expanders leaned CD4+. The finding that pre-infection memory included some responding clones suggested that cross-reactive memory joined. There was no confirmation that second-wave clones peaking on day 37 were SARS-CoV-2 specific.

As to this clonotype: Its antigen is as yet unknown.

Via MiXCR, TCRdb re-called the 5' RACE reads, giving one row per CDR3 protein. The repertoire holds hundreds of thousands of distinct CDR3 sequences, with 25% to 30% as singletons. The sequenced sample consisted of PBMCs or a T cell subset sorted from them (not recorded which). The chain couples TRBV12-3 or TRBV12-4 to TRBJ1-5, with unresolved D. The clonotype originates from an adult woman who had mild COVID-19 (a few samples of this study predate the infection). Cell type and time point are not known. CDR3 amino acids: CASSLVTGNQPQHF. CDR3 in DNA: TGTGCCAGCAGTTTGGTCACAGGCAATCAGCCCCAGCATTTT.